These 12 T cell receptor beta chains came from one sample sequenced in a study of identical twins' blood T cells. TCRdb independently ran MiXCR on the 5' RACE reads; one entry per CDR3 protein. Of around 380,000 distinct CDR3 sequences in the sample, roughly 31% are singletons; the top ten hold 6.1%. Sequencing was performed on PBMCs. These receptors were obtained from a woman between 18 and 50 years old in good health.

The rearrangement joins TRBV7-2 to TRBJ1-1; D gene ambiguous. Between the trimmed V and J ends, which lost 4 bases and 1 base, there was a span of 10 bases. This CDR3 is built from 14 residues. Germline lookup yields CDR1 SGHTA and CDR2 FQGNSA. Here the CDR3 reads CASSSQRGNTEAFF. DNA of the CDR3: TGTGCCAGCAGCTCGCAACGGGGGAACACTGAAGCTTTCTTT.

This clonotype was detected only a few times. J is TRBJ2-3 and V is TRBV30, with D hard to call. The CDR3 contains 11 residues. Germline CDR1 reads GTSNPN; CDR2 reads SVGIG (reference sequence). V was cut by 2 bases and J by 5 bases, with 5 bases left in between. For the CDR3, the DNA is TGTGCCTGGAGTTGGGTAGATACGCAGTATTTT. Its translation is CAWSWVDTQYF.

The chain uses TRBV12-3 or TRBV12-4 and TRBJ2-7, with D unresolved. This CDR3 spans 9 amino acids. Trimming cost V 8 bases and J 2 bases, with 1 base left between them. The CDR3 spells CASPYEQYF. The CDR3 DNA follows: TGTGCCAGCCCCTACGAGCAGTACTTC.

This clonotype has a handful of counts. The V call is TRBV9, the J call TRBJ2-1; D is unclear. Germline V gene lookup returns CDR1 SGDLS and CDR2 YYNGEE. There are 14 residues in the CDR3. Trimming pared 4 bases from V and 3 bases from J, leaving 11 bases between. The CDR3 bases are TGTGCCAGCAGCCCCCAGAATTACTACAATGAGCAGTTCTTC. Its translation is CASSPQNYYNEQFF.

This chain joins TRBV4-3 and TRBJ1-5; D call uncertain. Germline V gene data show CDR1 as LGHNA and CDR2 as YSLEER. V was trimmed by 4 bases and J by 0 bases, leaving 13 bases between them. The CDR3 extends over 16 amino acids. The CDR3 protein is CASSPDGWGSNQPQHF. The CDR3 coding sequence is TGCGCCAGCAGCCCCGACGGGTGGGGTAGCAATCAGCCCCAGCATTTT.

The chain carries TRBV7-2 and TRBJ2-3; the D gene is possibly TRBD2 (6 bases). CDR1 SGHTA and CDR2 FQGNSA come from the germline V gene. V was shortened by 5 bases and J by 7 bases, with 16 bases between the two germline ends. The length of the CDR3 is 14 residues. Here the CDR3 reads CASSKGRERYTQYF. The CDR3 DNA follows: TGTGCCAGCAGCAAAGGCCGGGAGAGATATACGCAGTATTTT.

This clonotype showed up many times. The gene calls are TRBV7-6 and TRBJ1-1; no clear D. V was shortened by 2 bases and J by 1 base, with 17 bases between the two germline ends. CDR1 is SGHVS, CDR2 FNYEAQ, per germline. The CDR3 has 17 amino acids. The CDR3, as DNA: TGTGCCAGCAGCTTACTTCACGCGGGGAGGAGGAACACTGAAGCTTTCTTT. Its protein is CASSLLHAGRRNTEAFF.

The J gene is TRBJ2-3, the V gene TRBV9; 9 bases are shared with TRBD2. Germline V gives CDR1 SGDLS, CDR2 YYNGEE. The CDR3 has 14 amino acids. V dropped 6 bases and J dropped 4; count of bases not matched to a gene: 6. CDR3 sequence reads: CASKAGGLSDTQYF. The CDR3 coding sequence is TGTGCCAGCAAGGCGGGGGGGTTGTCAGATACGCAGTATTTT.

The chain couples TRBV14 to TRBJ2-7; 7 positions agree with TRBD1. Germline CDR1 SGHDN, CDR2 FVKESK. Losses at the gene ends were 4 bases for V and 4 bases for J; bases not matched to a gene: 10. CDR3 length: 15 amino acids. CDR3 amino acids: CASSLPGGLSYEQYF. Written as DNA, the CDR3 is TGTGCCAGCAGCCTTCCAGGGGGTCTCTCATACGAGCAGTACTTC.

This rearrangement joins TRBV5-1 to TRBJ1-4; D gene uncertain. With 2 bases removed from V and 7 bases from J, the gap between germline ends came to 12 bases. The CDR3 is made up of 14 amino acids. Germline V gene lookup returns CDR1 SGHRS and CDR2 YFSETQ. CDR3 region: CASSLSAESEKLFF. Written as DNA, the CDR3 is TGCGCCAGCAGCTTATCGGCAGAGAGTGAAAAACTGTTTTTT.

This rearrangement joins TRBV19 to TRBJ1-3, with D possibly TRBD1 on 5 matching bases. This CDR3 region has 15 residues. V lost 6 bases to trimming and J lost 4 bases, with 16 bases between them. Looked up from germline, CDR1 is LNHDA and CDR2 is SQIVND (reference sequence). The CDR3 loop reads CASRSAGTAGNTIYF. CDR3 in DNA: TGTGCCAGTAGGTCGGCAGGGACGGCCGGAAACACCATATATTTT. The whole variable domain, remainder taken from reference TRBV19 and TRBJ1-3, is DGGITQSPKYLFRKEGQNVTLSCEQNLNHDAMYWYRQDPGQGLRLIYYSQIVNDFQKGDIAEGYSVSREKKESFPLTVTSAQKNPTAFYLCASRSAGTAGNTIYFGEGSWLTVV.

The V gene is TRBV11-2, the J gene TRBJ1-2; no firm D call. V was clipped by 1 base and J by 7 bases, with 4 bases between them. Germline values: CDR1 SGHAT, CDR2 FQNNGV. This CDR3 has 11 amino acids. CDR3 bases: TGTGCCAGCAGCTTAGCGTTTGGCTACACCTTC. It yields the protein CASSLAFGYTF.